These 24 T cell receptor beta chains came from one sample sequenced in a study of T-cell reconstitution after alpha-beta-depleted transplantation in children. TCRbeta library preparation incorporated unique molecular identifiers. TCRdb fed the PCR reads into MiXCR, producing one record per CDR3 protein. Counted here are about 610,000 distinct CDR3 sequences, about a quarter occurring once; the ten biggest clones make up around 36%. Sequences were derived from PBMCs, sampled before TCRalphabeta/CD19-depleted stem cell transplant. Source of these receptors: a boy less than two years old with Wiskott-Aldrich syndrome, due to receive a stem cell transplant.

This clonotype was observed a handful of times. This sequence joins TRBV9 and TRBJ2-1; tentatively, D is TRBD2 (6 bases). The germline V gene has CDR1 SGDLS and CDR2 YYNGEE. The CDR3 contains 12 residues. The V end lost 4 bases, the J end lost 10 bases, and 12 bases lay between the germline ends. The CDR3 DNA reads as TGTGCCAGCAGCCCCGGGGGAGCGGAGCAGTTCTTC. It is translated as CASSPGGAEQFF.

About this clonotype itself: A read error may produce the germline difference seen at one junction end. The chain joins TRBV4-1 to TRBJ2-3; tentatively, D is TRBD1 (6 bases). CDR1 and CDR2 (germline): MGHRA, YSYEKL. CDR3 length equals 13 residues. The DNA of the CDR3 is TGCGCCAGCAGCCAAGAGGAGAGGGGGATGAGGGGGTTT. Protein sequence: CASSQEERGMRGF.

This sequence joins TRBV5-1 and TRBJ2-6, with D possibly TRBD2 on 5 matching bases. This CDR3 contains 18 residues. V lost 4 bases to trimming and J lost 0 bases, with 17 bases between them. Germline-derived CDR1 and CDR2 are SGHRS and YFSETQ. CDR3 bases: TGCGCCAGCAGCCGAGGGTTTGCCCCTCCCTCTGGGGCCAACGTCCTGACTTTC. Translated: CASSRGFAPPSGANVLTF.

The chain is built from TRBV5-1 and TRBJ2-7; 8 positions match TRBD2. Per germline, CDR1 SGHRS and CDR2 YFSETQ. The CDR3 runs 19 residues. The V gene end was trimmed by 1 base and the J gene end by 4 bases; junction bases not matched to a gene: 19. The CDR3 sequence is CASSLLGRAGEKGGYEQYF. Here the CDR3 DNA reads TGCGCCAGCAGCTTGCTCGGGCGAGCGGGAGAGAAGGGGGGATACGAGCAGTACTTC.

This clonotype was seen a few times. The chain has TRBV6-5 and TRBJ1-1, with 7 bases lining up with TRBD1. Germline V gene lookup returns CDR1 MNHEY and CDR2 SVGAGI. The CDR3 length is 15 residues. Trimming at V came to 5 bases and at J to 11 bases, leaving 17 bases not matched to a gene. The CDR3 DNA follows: TGTGCCAGCAGTACTGGGACAGAATTGCTTGTGGTGGCTTTCTTT. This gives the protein CASSTGTELLVVAFF.

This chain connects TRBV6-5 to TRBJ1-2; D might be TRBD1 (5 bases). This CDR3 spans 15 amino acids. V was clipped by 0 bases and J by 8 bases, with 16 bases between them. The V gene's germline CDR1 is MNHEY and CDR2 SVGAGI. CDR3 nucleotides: TGTGCCAGCAGTTACTCTGCCTTAACAGGCGGAGGCTACACCTTC. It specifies CASSYSALTGGGYTF.

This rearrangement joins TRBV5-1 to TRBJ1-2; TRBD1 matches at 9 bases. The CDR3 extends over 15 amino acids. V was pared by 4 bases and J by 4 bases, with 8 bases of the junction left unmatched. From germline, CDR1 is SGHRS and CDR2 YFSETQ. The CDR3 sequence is CASSVTGGSSYGYTF. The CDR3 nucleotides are TGCGCCAGCAGCGTAACAGGGGGCTCCTCCTATGGCTACACCTTC. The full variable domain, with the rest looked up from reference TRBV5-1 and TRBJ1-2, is KAGVTQTPRYLIKTRGQQVTLSCSPISGHRSVSWYQQTPGQGLQFLFEYFSETQRNKGNFPGRFSGRQFSNSRSEMNVSTLELGDSALYLCASSVTGGSSYGYTFGSGTRLTVV.

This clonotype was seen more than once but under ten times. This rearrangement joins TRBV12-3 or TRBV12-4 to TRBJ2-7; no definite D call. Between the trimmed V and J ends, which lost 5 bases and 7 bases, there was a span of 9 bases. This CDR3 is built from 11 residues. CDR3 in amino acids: CASSGLSEQYF. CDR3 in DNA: TGTGCCAGCAGTGGTCTGAGTGAGCAGTACTTC.

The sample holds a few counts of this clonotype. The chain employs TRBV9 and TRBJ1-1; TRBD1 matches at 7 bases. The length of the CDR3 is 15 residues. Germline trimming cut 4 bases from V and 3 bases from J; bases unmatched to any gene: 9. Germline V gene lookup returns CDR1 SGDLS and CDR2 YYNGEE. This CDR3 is CASSPHSTGDTEAFF. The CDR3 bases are TGTGCCAGCAGCCCACATTCAACAGGGGACACTGAAGCTTTCTTT.

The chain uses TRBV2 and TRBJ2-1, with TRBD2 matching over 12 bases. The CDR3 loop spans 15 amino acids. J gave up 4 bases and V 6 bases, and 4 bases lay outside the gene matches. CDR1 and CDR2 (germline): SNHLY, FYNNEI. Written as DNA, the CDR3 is TGTGCCAGCAGATCTAGCGGGGGGGATTACAATGAGCAGTTCTTC. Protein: CASRSSGGDYNEQFF.

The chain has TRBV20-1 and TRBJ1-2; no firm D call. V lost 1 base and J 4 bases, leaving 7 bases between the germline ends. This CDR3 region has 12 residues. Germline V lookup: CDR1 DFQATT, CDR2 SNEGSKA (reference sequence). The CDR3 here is CSARAGIYGYTF. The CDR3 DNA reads TGCAGTGCTAGAGCCGGGATCTATGGCTACACCTTC.

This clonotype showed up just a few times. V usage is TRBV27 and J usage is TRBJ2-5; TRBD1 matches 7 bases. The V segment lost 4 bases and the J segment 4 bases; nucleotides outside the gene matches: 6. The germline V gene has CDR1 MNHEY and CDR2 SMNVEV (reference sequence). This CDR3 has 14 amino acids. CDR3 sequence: CASSWDSQAETQYF. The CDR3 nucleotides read TGTGCCAGCAGTTGGGACAGCCAGGCAGAGACCCAGTACTTC.

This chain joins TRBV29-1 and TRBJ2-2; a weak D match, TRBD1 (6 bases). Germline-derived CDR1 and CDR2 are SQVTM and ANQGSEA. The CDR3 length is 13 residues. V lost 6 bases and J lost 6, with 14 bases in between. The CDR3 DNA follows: TGCAGCGTACAAATTTACAGGGCCGGGGAGCTGTTTTTT. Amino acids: CSVQIYRAGELFF.

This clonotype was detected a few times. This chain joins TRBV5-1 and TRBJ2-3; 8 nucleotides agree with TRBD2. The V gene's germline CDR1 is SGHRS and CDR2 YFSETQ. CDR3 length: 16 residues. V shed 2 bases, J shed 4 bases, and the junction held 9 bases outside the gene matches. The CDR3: CASSFVSAGEADTQYF. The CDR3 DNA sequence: TGCGCCAGCAGCTTTGTCTCAGCGGGAGAGGCAGATACGCAGTATTTT.

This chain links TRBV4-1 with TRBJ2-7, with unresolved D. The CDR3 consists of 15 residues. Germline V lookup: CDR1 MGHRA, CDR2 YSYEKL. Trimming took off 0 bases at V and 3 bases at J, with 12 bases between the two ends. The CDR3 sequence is CASSQDGTAYYEQYF. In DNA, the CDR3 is TGCGCCAGCAGCCAAGATGGTACAGCATACTACGAGCAGTACTTC.

As DNA, the CDR3 is TGTGGGAATCCAACTCAGCGGGAGGCGGACGAGCAGTACTTC. Translated: CGNPTQREADEQYF. The chain recombines TRBV6-2 or TRBV6-3 with TRBJ2-7; 9 positions match TRBD2. Germline V CDR1 and CDR2: MNHEY, SVGEGT. The CDR3 totals 14 residues.

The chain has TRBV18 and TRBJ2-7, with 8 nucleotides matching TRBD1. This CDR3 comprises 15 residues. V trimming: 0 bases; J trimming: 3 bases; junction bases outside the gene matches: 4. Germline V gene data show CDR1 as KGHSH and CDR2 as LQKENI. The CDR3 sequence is CASSPPPRGHYEQYF. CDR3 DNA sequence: TGTGCCAGCTCACCACCGCCCAGGGGGCACTACGAGCAGTACTTC.

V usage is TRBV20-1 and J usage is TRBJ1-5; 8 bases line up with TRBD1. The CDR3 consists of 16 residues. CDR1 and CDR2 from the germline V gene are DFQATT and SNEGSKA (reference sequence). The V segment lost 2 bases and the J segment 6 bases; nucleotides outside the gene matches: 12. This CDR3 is CSARKPGQVTPQPQHF. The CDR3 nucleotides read TGCAGTGCTAGAAAACCGGGACAGGTGACCCCTCAGCCCCAGCATTTT.

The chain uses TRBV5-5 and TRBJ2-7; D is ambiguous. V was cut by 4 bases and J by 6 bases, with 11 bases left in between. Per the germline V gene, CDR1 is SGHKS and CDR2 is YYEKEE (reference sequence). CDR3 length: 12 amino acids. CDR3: CASSHNTVEQYF. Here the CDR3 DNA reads TGTGCCAGCAGCCATAACACCGTCGAGCAGTACTTC.

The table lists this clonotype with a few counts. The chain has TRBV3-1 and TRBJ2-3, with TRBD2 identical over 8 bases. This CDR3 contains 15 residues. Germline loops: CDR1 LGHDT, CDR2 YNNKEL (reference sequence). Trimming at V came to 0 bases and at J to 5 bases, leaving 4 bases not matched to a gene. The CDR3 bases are TGTGCCAGCAGCCAAGATCGTCTAGCGGGAGATACGCAGTATTTT. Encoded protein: CASSQDRLAGDTQYF.

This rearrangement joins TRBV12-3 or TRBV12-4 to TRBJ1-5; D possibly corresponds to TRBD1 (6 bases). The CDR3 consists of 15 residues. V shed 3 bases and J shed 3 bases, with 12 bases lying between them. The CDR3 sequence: CASSLTTGYNQPQHF. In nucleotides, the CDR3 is TGTGCCAGCAGTTTGACGACAGGTTACAATCAGCCCCAGCATTTT.

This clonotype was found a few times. The CDR3 DNA is TGCAGTGCTAGAGATCTTCGAGGGGCCTATGGCTACACCTTC. Its protein is CSARDLRGAYGYTF. The chain recombines TRBV20-1 with TRBJ1-2, with D perhaps matching TRBD1 (5 bases). Trimming stripped 0 bases from V and 4 bases from J, with 12 bases between. This CDR3 has 14 amino acids. Germline V gene sequence: CDR1 DFQATT, CDR2 SNEGSKA (reference sequence).

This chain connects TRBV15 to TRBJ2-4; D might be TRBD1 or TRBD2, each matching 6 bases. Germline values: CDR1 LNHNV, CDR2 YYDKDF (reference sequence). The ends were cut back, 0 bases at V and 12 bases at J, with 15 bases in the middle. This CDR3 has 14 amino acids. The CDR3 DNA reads TGTGCCACCAGCAGAGAGGTTGCAGGGGAGGATCAGTACTTC. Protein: CATSREVAGEDQYF.

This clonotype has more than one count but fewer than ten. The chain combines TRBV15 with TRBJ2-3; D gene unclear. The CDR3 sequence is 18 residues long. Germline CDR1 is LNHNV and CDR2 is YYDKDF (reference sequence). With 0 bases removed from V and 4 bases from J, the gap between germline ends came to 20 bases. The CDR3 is CATSRDLLVGIRPDTQYF. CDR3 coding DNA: TGTGCCACCAGCAGAGATTTATTGGTGGGAATCCGGCCAGATACGCAGTATTTT.